The rows below give T cell receptor beta chains drawn from one sample of a study of blood T cell repertoires in COVID-19. Generated by immunoSEQ multiplex PCR, the TCRdb table keeps only in-frame clones and is missing some. The repertoire has about 320,000 clones, 88% of them found once; the top ten carry approximately 1.8%. Sequencing was done on a sample of peripheral blood. All receptors derive from a woman aged 30 to 39 with COVID-19, enrolled during active disease. Each CDR3 is given with its conserved first and last residue. The order of the fields is J gene, V gene, D gene, clone size, CDR3 DNA, CDR3 protein. A D gene is named only where the DNA matches it firmly. Size is stated for part of the rows, as once, few or many counts, or as a class when the clone is expanded.

TRBJ2-3	TRBV19	NA	NA	TGTGCCAGTAGTGACTATAACAAACCCACAGATACGCAGTATTTT	CASSDYNKPTDTQYF
TRBJ2-2	TRBV11-2	NA	NA	TGTGCCAGCAGCTTAGGACGGGGGTTCGCGAACACCGGGGAGCTGTTTTTT	CASSLGRGFANTGELFF
TRBJ1-4	TRBV6-5	NA	NA	TGTGCCAGCAAGTCAGGGGCCCACCTCGAAAAACTGTTTTTT	CASKSGAHLEKLFF
TRBJ1-5	TRBV14	NA	NA	TGTGCCAGCAGCCAAGGTCCCGGGGTAGGACAGCCCCAGCATTTT	CASSQGPGVGQPQHF
TRBJ2-4	TRBV30	TRBD1	NA	TGTGCCTGGAGCACCCCCGGGACAGCTCCCGTAGCCAAAAACATTCAGTACTTC	CAWSTPGTAPVAKNIQYF
TRBJ2-2	TRBV5-1	NA	NA	TGCGCCAGCAGCTACAGGAACACCGGGGAGCTGTTTTTT	CASSYRNTGELFF
TRBJ2-7	TRBV6-1	NA	NA	TGTGCCAGCAGTGATAGGGGTCGGCAGTACTTC	CASSDRGRQYF
TRBJ2-3	TRBV24-1	TRBD2	once	TGTGCCACCAGTGATTTCAATCCCCAGGGAGGGGCAGATACGCAGTATTTT	CATSDFNPQGGADTQYF
TRBJ1-5	TRBV7-2	NA	once	TGTGCCAGCAGCCGCCAAGGGGATCAGCCCCAGCATTTT	CASSRQGDQPQHF
TRBJ1-1	TRBV5-6	TRBD1	NA	TGTGCCAGCAGCTTGGCCCCGGGACAGCCAAGGAGAGCTTTCTTT	CASSLAPGQPRRAFF
TRBJ1-1	TRBV4-2	TRBD1	NA	TGTGCCAGCAGCCGAGAGGACAGGTTGAACACTGAAGCTTTCTTT	CASSREDRLNTEAFF
TRBJ1-1	TRBV3-1/TRBV3-2	NA	NA	TGTGCCAGCAGCCAAAGACCCGGGGGGCGGGCTGAAGCTTTCTTT	CASSQRPGGRAEAFF
TRBJ2-5	TRBV10-3	TRBD2	NA	TGTGCCATCAGCGCACCGGGACTAGGGGAGACCCAGTACTTC	CAISAPGLGETQYF
TRBJ1-1	TRBV7-9	NA	NA	TGTGCCAGCAGCTACGAATACAGGGCCACTGAAGCTTTCTTT	CASSYEYRATEAFF
TRBJ2-3	TRBV4-2	TRBD2	NA	TGTGCCAGCAGCCCCCTAGCGGGGGATACGGGTAGCACAGATACGCAGTATTTT	CASSPLAGDTGSTDTQYF
TRBJ1-1	TRBV15	NA	NA	TGTGCCACCAGCAGAGATTCCCAGGGGTGGGCTTTCTTT	CATSRDSQGWAFF
TRBJ1-1	TRBV11-2	NA	once	TGTGCCAGCAGTTACGCAGGACTAGTTGAAGCTTTCTTT	CASSYAGLVEAFF
TRBJ1-6	TRBV28	TRBD1	NA	TGTGCCAGCAGTTTCCAGGGGGCGGGTTCCTATAATTCACCCCTCCACTTT	CASSFQGAGSYNSPLHF
TRBJ2-3	TRBV18	NA	NA	TGTGCCAGCTCCCCCGCGTTTAGCACAGATACGCAGTATTTT	CASSPAFSTDTQYF
TRBJ2-2	TRBV28	TRBD2	NA	TGTGCCAGCAGTCCTGTCGGGGGGACGGGCGGGGAGCTGTTTTTT	CASSPVGGTGGELFF